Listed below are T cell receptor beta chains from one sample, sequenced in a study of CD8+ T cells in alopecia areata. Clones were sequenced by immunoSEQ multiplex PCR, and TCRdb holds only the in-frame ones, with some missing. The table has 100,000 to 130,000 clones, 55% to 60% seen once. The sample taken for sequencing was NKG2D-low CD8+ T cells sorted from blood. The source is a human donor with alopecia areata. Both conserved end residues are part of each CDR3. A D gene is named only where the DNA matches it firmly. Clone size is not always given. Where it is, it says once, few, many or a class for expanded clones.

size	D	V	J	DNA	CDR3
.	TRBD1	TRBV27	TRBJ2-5	TGTGCCAGCAGACGACCGGGGGCAGGGGGCATGGTTTCGGAGACCCAGTACTTC	CASRRPGAGGMVSETQYF
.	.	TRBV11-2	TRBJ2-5	TGTGCCAGCAGCTTAGTACAGTGGGAGACCCAGTACTTC	CASSLVQWETQYF
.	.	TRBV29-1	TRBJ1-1	TGCAGCGTTGAAGAGGGGAGGAGGGCAGCGAACACTGAAGCTTTCTTT	CSVEEGRRAANTEAFF
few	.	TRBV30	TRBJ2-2	TGTGCCTGGAGGTTGGTCACCGGGGAGCTGTTTTTT	CAWRLVTGELFF
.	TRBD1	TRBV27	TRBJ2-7	TGTGCCAGCAGTCCGACAGGGGGCCCCGGCGAGCAGTACTTC	CASSPTGGPGEQYF
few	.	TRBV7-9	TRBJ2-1	TGTGCCAGCAGCTTAGGGCTAGCCAATGAGCAGTTCTTC	CASSLGLANEQFF
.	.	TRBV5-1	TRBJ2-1	TGCGCCAGCAGCGCGTACTCAGCCGATGAGCAGTTCTTC	CASSAYSADEQFF
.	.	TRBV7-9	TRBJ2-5	TGTGCCAGCAGCTTAGGAACTATTGCGGACTTC	CASSLGTIADF
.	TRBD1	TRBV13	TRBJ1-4	TGTGCCAGCAGCGGGACCGGGACAGGGACCGAAAAACTGTTTTTT	CASSGTGTGTEKLFF
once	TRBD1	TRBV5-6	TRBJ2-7	TGTGCCAGCAGCTCGGGGACAGGAGCCTACGAGCAGTACTTC	CASSSGTGAYEQYF
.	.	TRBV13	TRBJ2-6	TGTGCCAGCAGCTTCGGGACTGGGGCCAACGTCCTGACTTTC	CASSFGTGANVLTF
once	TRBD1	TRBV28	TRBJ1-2	TGTGCCAGCAGTGATTCAGGGGGCAATATTGGCTACACCTTC	CASSDSGGNIGYTF
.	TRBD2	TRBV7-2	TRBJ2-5	TGTGCCAGCAGCTCCGGGACTAGCGGGGCCCCGGCGAGGGAGACCCAGTACTTC	CASSSGTSGAPARETQYF
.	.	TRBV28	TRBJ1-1	TGTGCCAGCAGTCGTCAGGGAGAAAACACTGAAGCTTTCTTT	CASSRQGENTEAFF
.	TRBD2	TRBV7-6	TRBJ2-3	TGTGCCAGCACCTGGACTAGCGGGAGACCAGATACGCAGTATTTT	CASTWTSGRPDTQYF
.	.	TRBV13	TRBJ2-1	TGTGCCAGCAGCTTCGTCCTAGCCGGTGAGCAGTTCTTC	CASSFVLAGEQFF
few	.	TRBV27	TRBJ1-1	TGTGCCAGCAGTCCCCATCTCGGGAACACTGAAGCTTTCTTT	CASSPHLGNTEAFF
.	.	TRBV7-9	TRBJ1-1	TGTGCCAGCAGCTCGGCCCGGTGGGGGGACACTGAAGCTTTCTTT	CASSSARWGDTEAFF
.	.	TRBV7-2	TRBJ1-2	TGTGCCAGCAGCTTCCGGACAGCGGGTGGCTACACCTTC	CASSFRTAGGYTF
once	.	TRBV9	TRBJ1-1	TGTGCCAGCAGCGTAGCTCAGGGGAAAGCTTTCTTT	CASSVAQGKAFF
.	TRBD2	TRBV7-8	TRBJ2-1	TGTGCCAGCAGCCTAGACGCGGGAGCCCACAATGAGCAGTTCTTC	CASSLDAGAHNEQFF
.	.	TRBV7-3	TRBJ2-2	TGTGCCAGCAGCTTAACAAGTGCGAACACCGGGGAGCTGTTTTTT	CASSLTSANTGELFF
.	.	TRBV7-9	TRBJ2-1	TGTGCCAGCCACACTGAGATAGGGCGGCAGTTCTTC	CASHTEIGRQFF
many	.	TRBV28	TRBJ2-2	TGTGCCAGCAGTTTATTCAGCGGACTGGACACCGGGGAGCTGTTTTTT	CASSLFSGLDTGELFF
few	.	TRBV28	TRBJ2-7	TGTGCCAGCAGTTTTGGCAGGGGGGCTTTGTACGAGCAGTACTTC	CASSFGRGALYEQYF